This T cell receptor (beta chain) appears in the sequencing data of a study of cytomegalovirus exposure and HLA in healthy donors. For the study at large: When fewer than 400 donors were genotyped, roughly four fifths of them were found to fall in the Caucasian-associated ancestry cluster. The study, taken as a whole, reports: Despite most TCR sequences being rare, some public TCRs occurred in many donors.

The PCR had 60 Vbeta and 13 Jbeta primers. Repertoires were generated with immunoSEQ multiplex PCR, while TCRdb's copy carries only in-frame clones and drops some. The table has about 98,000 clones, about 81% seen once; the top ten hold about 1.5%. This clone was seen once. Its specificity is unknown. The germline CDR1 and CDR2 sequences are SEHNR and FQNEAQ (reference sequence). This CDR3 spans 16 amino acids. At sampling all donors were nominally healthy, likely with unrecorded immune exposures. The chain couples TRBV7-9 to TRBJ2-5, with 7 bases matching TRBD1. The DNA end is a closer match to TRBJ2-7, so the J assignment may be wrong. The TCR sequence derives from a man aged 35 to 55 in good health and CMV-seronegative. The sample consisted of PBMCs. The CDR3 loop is CASSPGSTGVPYEQYF. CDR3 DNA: TGTGCCAGCAGCCCAGGATCCACAGGGGTCCCCTACGAGCAGTACTTC.